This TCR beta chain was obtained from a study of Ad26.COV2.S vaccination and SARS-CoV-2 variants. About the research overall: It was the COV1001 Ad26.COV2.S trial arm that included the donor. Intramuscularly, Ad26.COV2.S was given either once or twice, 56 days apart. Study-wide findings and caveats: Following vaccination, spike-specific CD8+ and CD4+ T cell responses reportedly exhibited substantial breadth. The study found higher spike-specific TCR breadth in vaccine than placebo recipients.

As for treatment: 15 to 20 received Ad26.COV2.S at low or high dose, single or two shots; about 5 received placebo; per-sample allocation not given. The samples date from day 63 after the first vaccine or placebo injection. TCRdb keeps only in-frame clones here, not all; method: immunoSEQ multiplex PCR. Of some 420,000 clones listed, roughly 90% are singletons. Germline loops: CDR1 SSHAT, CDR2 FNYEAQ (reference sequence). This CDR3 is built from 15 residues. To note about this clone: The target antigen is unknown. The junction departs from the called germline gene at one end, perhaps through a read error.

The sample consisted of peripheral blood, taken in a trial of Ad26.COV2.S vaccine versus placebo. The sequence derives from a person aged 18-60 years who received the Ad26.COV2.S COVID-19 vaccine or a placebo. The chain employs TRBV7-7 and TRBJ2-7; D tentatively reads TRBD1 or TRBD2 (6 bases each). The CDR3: CASSLGHGGDYEQYF. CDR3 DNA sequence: TGTGCTAGCAGCTTAGGGCACGGGGGCGACTACGAGCAGTACTTC.